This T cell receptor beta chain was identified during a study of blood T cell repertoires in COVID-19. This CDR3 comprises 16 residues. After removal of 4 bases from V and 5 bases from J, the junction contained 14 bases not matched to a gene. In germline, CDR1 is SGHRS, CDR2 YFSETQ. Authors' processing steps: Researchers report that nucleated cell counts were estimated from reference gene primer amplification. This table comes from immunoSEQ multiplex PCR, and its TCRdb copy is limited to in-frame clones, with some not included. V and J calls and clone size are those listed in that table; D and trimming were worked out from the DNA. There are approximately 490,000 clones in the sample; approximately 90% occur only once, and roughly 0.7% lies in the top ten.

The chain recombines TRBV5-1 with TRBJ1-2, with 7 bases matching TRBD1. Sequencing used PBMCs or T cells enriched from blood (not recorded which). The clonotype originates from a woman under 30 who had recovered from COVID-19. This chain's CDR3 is CASSPLDRAVSYGYTF. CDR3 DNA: TGCGCCAGCAGCCCCCTCGACAGGGCAGTCTCTTATGGCTACACCTTC.